This T cell receptor beta chain was profiled in a study of beta chain features in type 1 diabetes. Study in general: All of the samples together had some 110 million sorted cells examined.

The entirety of the isolated RNA underwent reverse transcription, so expressed TCRB transcripts were sequenced. TCRdb keeps only in-frame clones here, not all; method: immunoSEQ multiplex PCR. The sample carries around 99,000 clones, about two fifths recorded once. The CDR3 consists of 15 residues. Germline V gene lookup returns CDR1 KGHSH and CDR2 LQKENI. V dropped 8 bases and J dropped 2; count of bases not matched to a gene: 11. This clone has just a few counts. The V call is TRBV18, the J call TRBJ2-5; 7 bases fit TRBD1. The sequence was collected from a woman aged 18 to 35 in good health. Specimen: stem cell memory CD4+ T cells from blood. CDR3 DNA: TGTGCCAGCCACAAGGGGACAGTGGGACAAGAGACCCAGTACTTC. Translation: CASHKGTVGQETQYF.